This T cell receptor (beta chain) was sequenced for a study of cytomegalovirus exposure and HLA in healthy donors. The CDR3 consists of 14 residues. Trimming took 4 bases from V and 5 from J, leaving 14 bases between them. Germline CDR1 ENHRY, CDR2 SYGVKD. Regarding the study as a whole: In presence/absence analyses, roughly uniform sequencing depth across donors was assumed. Many donors carried some public TCRs, although rarity characterized most TCR sequences.

The PCR made use of 60 Vbeta and 13 Jbeta primers. Original processing methods: About 10 million shared chains were among tens of millions of unique TCR beta chains counted in a later analysis. Profiling relied on immunoSEQ multiplex PCR, and the TCRdb table lists in-frame clones only, not all of them. Clone size and the V and J calls come from that table; the DNA yielded D and trimming. The table records about 120,000 clones, 77% of them present only once. In nominal health when sampled, donors likely had unrecorded immune exposures nonetheless. In its sample, this clone was seen once. The antigen is unknown.

The receptor was isolated from a human donor in good health. V and J are TRBV10-3 and TRBJ1-2; D is undetermined. The sequenced material came from PBMCs. CDR3 in DNA: TGTGCCATCAGTGCGGCGGATACGGCATATGGCTACACCTTC. It specifies CAISAADTAYGYTF.